This TCR beta chain stems from a study of human T cells and chemical hapten exposure. Background on the study: Investigators sensitized around 2 cm by around 2 cm of upper inner arm skin with 2% DPC. Regarding the study as a whole: Sensitization with DPC brought no change to TCRs above 1 in 1000 in frequency.

As to this clonotype: Its specificity is not known.

Time point here: patch test 1, 2 weeks after DPC sensitization. Treatment described: therapeutic diphenylcyclopropenone sensitization with weekly scalp DPC. Germline-derived CDR1 and CDR2 are MNHEY and SMNVEV (reference sequence). The CDR3 has 15 amino acids. The ends were cut back, 1 base at V and 1 base at J, with 8 bases in the middle. TCRdb reprocessed the RACE reads with MiXCR, giving one entry per CDR3 protein. The sample has approximately 110,000 distinct CDR3 sequences; approximately 10% are singletons. The sequence derives from a woman aged 40 to 50 with alopecia areata. Some clones in this sample may be carry-over from other donors' samples. The V gene is TRBV27, the J gene TRBJ1-5; no reliable D call. Sequencing was performed on whole blood, taken in connection with sensitization to the hapten diphenylcyclopropenone (DPC). CDR3 amino acids: CASSLYGRSNQPQHF. CDR3 in DNA: TGTGCCAGCAGTTTATACGGAAGGAGCAATCAGCCCCAGCATTTT.